This TCR beta chain was profiled in a study of blood T cell repertoires in COVID-19. Clones were read by immunoSEQ multiplex PCR, and TCRdb kept only the in-frame ones, dropping some. The sample holds some 45,000 clones, 86% seen once. Germline V lookup: CDR1 SEHNR, CDR2 FQNEAQ (reference sequence). CDR3 size: 13 residues. V shed 5 bases and J shed 5 bases, with 12 bases lying between them. The origin of this receptor is a human donor in a cohort sampled during active COVID-19. The chain uses TRBV7-9 and TRBJ2-5, with TRBD1 as a possible D gene (6 bases). The material sequenced was peripheral blood. This CDR3 is CASSTGQRETQYF. CDR3 bases: TGTGCCAGCAGCACCGGACAGAGGGAGACCCAGTACTTC.